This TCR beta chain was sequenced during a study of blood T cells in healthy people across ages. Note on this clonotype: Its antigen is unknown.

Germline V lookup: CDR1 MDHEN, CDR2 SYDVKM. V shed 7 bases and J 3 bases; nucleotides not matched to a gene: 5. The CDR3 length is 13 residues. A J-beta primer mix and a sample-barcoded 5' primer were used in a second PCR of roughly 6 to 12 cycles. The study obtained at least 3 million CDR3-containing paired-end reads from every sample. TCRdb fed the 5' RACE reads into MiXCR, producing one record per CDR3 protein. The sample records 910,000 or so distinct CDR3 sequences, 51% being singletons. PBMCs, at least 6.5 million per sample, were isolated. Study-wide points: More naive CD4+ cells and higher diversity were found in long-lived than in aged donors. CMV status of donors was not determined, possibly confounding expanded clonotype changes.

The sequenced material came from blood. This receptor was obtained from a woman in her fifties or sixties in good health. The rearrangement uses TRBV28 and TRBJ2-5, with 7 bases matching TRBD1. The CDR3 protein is CASNSGGEETQYF. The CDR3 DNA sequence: TGTGCCAGCAACTCAGGGGGAGAAGAGACCCAGTACTTC.